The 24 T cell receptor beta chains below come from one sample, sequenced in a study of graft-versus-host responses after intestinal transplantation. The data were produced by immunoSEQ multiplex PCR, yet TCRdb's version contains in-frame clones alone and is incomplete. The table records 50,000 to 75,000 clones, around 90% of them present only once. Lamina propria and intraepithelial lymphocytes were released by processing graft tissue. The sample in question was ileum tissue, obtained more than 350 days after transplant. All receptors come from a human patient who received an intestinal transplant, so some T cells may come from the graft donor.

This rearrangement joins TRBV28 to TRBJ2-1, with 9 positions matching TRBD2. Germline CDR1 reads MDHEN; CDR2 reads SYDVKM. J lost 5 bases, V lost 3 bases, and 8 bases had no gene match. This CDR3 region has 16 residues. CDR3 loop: CASSFPGLARDNEQFF. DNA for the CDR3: TGTGCCAGCAGTTTCCCTGGACTAGCGAGAGACAATGAGCAGTTCTTC.

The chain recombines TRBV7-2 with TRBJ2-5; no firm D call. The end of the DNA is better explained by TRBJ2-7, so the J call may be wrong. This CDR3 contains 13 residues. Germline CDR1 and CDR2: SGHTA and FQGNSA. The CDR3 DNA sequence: TGTGCCAGCAGCCCACCGTTCTCCTACGAGCAGTACTTC. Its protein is CASSPPFSYEQYF.

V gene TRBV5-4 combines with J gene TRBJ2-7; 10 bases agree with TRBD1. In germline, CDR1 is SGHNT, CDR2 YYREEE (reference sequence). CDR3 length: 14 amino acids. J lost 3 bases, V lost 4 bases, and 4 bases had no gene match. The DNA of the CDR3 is TGTGCCAGCAGCGATGGACAGGGGGGCTACGAGCAGTACTTC. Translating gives CASSDGQGGYEQYF.

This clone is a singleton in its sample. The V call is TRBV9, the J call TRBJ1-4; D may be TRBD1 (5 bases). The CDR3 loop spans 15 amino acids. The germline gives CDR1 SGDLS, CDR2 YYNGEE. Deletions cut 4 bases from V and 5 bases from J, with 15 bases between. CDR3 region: CASSPTWTLNEKLFF. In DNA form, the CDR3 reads TGTGCCAGCAGCCCCACATGGACACTCAATGAAAAACTGTTTTTT.

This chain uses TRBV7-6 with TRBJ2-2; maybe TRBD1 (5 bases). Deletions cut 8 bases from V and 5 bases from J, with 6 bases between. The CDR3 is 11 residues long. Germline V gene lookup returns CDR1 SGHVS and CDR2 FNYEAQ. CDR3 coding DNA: TGTGCCAGCGGGGCTACCGGGGAGCTGTTTTTT. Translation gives CASGATGELFF.

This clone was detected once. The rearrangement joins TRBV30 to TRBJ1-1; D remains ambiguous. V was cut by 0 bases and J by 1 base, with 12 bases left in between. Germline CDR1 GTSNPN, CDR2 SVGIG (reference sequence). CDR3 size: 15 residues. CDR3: CAWSVNGFGNTEAFF. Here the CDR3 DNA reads TGTGCCTGGAGTGTAAACGGGTTCGGGAACACTGAAGCTTTCTTT.

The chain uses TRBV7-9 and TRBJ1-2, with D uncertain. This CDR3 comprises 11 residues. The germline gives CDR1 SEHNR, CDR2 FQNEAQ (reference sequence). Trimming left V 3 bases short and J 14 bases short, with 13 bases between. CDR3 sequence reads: CASSLERDVTF. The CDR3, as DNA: TGTGCCAGCAGCTTGGAGAGGGATGTAACCTTC.

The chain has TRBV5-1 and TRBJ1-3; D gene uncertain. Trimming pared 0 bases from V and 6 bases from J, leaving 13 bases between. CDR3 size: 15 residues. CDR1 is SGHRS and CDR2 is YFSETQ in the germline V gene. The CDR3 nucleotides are TGCGCCAGCAGCTTGGCCCCGGGGTACGAAAACACCATATATTTT. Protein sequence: CASSLAPGYENTIYF.

CDR3: CASSEGPGLKAFF. The CDR3 region has the DNA TGTGCCAGCAGCGAGGGCCCGGGGCTTAAAGCTTTCTTT. The chain has TRBV11-2 and TRBJ1-1; tentatively, D is TRBD1 (5 bases). V lost 5 bases and J lost 9, with 16 bases in between. Germline CDR1 is SGHAT and CDR2 is FQNNGV. The CDR3 totals 13 residues.

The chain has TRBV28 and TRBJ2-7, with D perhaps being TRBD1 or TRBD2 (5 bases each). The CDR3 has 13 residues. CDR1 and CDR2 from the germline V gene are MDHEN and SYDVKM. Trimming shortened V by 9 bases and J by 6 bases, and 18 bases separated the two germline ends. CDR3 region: CASTGTVTGEQYF. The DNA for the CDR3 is TGTGCCAGTACCGGGACGGTGACGGGCGAGCAGTACTTC.

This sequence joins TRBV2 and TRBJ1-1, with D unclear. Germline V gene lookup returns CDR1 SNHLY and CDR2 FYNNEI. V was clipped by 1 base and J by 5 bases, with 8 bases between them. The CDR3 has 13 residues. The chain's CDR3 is CASSEEAETEAFF. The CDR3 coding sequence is TGTGCCAGCAGTGAAGAAGCGGAAACTGAAGCTTTCTTT.

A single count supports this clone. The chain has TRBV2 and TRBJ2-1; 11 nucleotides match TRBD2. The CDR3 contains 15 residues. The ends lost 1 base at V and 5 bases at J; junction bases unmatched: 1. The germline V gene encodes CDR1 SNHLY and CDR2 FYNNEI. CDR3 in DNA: TGTGCCAGCAGTGAAGAACTAGCGGGGGACAATGAGCAGTTCTTC. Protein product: CASSEELAGDNEQFF.

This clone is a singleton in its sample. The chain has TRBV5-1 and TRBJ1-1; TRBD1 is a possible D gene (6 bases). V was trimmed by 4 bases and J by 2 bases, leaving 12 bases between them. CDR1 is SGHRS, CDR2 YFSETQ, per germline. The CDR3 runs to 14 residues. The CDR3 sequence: CASSPGQQNTEAFF. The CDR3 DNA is TGCGCCAGCAGCCCTGGACAGCAAAACACTGAAGCTTTCTTT. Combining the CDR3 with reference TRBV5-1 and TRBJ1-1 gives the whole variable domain KAGVTQTPRYLIKTRGQQVTLSCSPISGHRSVSWYQQTPGQGLQFLFEYFSETQRNKGNFPGRFSGRQFSNSRSEMNVSTLELGDSALYLCASSPGQQNTEAFFGQGTRLTVV.

The CDR3 nucleotides read TGTGCCAGCAGGCCTAGCGGGACTGATCCTGAGCAGTTCTTC. It translates to CASRPSGTDPEQFF. V and J are TRBV9 and TRBJ2-1, with 9 positions matching TRBD2. The CDR3 runs to 14 residues. V gave up 5 bases and J gave up 9 bases; unmatched junction bases: 9. CDR1 SGDLS and CDR2 YYNGEE come from the germline V gene.

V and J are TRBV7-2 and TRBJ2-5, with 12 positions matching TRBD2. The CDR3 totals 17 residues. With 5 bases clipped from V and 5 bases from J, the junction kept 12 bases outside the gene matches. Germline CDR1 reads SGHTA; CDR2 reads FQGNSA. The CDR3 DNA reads TGTGCCAGCAGCCAACGACTAGCGGGGGCCCTCGGGGAGACCCAGTACTTC. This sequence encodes CASSQRLAGALGETQYF.

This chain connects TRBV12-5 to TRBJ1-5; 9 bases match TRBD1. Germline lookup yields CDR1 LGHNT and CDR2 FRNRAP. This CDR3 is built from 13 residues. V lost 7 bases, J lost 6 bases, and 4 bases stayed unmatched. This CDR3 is CASALTGGQPQHF. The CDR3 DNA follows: TGTGCTAGTGCCCTGACAGGGGGTCAGCCCCAGCATTTT. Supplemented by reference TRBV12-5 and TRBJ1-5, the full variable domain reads DARVTQTPRHKVTEMGQEVTMRCQPILGHNTVFWYRQTMMQGLELLAYFRNRAPLDDSGMPKDRFSAEMPDATLATLKIQPSEPRDSAVYFCASALTGGQPQHFGDGTRLSIL.

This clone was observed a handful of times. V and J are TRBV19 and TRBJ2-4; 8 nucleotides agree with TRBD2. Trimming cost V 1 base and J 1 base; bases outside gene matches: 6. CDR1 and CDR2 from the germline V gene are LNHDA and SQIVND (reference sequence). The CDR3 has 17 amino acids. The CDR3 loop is CASSIGRGAVAKNIQYF. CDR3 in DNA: TGTGCCAGTAGTATAGGGCGGGGGGCTGTGGCCAAAAACATTCAGTACTTC.

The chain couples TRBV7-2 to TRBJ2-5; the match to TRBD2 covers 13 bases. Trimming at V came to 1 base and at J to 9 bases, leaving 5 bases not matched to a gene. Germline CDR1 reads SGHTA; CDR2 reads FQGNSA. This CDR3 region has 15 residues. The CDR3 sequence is CASSLGLAGGGAQYF. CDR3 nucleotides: TGTGCCAGCAGCTTAGGACTAGCGGGAGGAGGAGCCCAGTACTTC.

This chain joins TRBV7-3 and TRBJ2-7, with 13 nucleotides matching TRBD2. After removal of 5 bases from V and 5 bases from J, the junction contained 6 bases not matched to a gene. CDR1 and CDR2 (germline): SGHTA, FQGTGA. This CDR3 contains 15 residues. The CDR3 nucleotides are TGTGCCAGCAGCCTCGGACTAGCGGGAGTCCACGAGCAGTACTTC. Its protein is CASSLGLAGVHEQYF.

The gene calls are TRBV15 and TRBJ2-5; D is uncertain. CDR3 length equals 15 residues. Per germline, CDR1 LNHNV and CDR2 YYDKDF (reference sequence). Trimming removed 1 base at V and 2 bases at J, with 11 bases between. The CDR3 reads CATSRGLSPQETQYF. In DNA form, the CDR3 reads TGTGCCACCAGCAGAGGGTTAAGCCCACAAGAGACCCAGTACTTC.

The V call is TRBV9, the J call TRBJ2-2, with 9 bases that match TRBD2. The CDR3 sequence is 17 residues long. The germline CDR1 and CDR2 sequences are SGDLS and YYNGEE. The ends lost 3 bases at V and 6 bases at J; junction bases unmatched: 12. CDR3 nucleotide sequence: TGTGCCAGCAGCGCGGACCCGGGACTAGCAGTTGCCGGGGAGCTGTTTTTT. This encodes CASSADPGLAVAGELFF.

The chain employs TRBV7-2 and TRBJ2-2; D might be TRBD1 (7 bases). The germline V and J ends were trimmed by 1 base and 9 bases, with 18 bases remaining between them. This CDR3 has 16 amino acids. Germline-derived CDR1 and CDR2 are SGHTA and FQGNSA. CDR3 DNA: TGTGCCAGCAGCTTAGGTCCTTCAGGGGGGCCCAGGGAGCTGTTTTTT. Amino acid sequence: CASSLGPSGGPRELFF.

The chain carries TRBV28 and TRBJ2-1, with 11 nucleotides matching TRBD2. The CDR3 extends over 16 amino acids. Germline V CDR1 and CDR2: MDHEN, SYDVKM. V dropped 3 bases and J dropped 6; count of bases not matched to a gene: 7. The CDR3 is CASSLAGLAALNEQFF. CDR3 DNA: TGTGCCAGCAGTTTGGCGGGACTAGCGGCCCTCAATGAGCAGTTCTTC. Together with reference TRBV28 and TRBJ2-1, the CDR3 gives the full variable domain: DVKVTQSSRYLVKRTGEKVFLECVQDMDHENMFWYRQDPGLGLRLIYFSYDVKMKEKGDIPEGYSVSREKKERFSLILESASTNQTSMYLCASSLAGLAALNEQFFGPGTRLTVL.

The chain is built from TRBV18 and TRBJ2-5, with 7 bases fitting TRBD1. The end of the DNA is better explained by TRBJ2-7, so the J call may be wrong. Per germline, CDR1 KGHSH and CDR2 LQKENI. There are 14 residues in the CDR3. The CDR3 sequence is CASSPRDRPYEQYF. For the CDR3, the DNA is TGTGCCAGCTCACCCCGGGACAGACCCTACGAGCAGTACTTC.